This record concerns one T cell receptor beta chain sequence. This clonotype was seen at least ten times. The antigen it binds to is not known. It has no much larger one-base neighbor in the sample; base qualities were not kept. V was cut back by 3 bases and J by 1 base, leaving a gap of 6 bases between them. The germline V gene gives CDR1 as SNHLY and CDR2 as FYNNEI. The CDR3 has 13 amino acids, counting the end cysteine and phenylalanine. Only CDR3 DNA remains: 39 bases, in frame from the first base. Library creation used 5' RACE. TCRdb records NextSeq 500 as the sequencer. To allow correction of PCR and sequencing errors, the TCR library protocol tagged every TCR cDNA molecule with a unique molecular identifier. As for how the authors treated the data: TCR identification, UMI-based error correction and CDR3 extraction were performed with Decombinator tools. TCRs above a frequency of 2 per 1,000, corresponding to the top 1% of the tumor frequency distribution, were defined as expanded. Renyi diversity was calculated using the R vegan package after each repertoire was subsampled 100 times to 5,000 TCRs. CDR3 similarity networks were built from amino acid triplet string-kernel similarity, connecting CDR3s with pairwise similarity above 0.82. The raw public data were reprocessed by TCRdb itself: fastp quality trimming at Q25, MiXCR clonotype calling, in-frame beta chains only. Every entry covers one CDR3 protein and lists the most common genes and DNA from its rows. The V and J calls and clone size are TCRdb's, not the authors'. In all, the sample holds roughly 18,000 distinct CDR3 sequences, and approximately 19% of those were seen once. Under 8% of the sample is in the top ten clones.

This specimen comes from a study of spatial heterogeneity in lung cancer (dated by TCRdb to between 2017 and 2020). In the study overall: Samples were obtained from 72 patients with early-stage, untreated non-small cell lung cancer from the lung TRACERx cohort. Follow-up PBMC samples were sequenced whenever available, with the median time to follow-up being approximately two years after resection. Beta-chain transcripts were consistently detected in greater numbers than alpha-chain transcripts, which likely reflected higher beta-chain transcript abundance. In the raw uncorrected reads, each unique combination of TCR and UMI appeared more than ten times on average. TCR alpha and beta repertoires were quantitatively compared across multiple tumor regions, matched nontumor lung and blood in non-small cell lung cancer. The study linked features of the TCR repertoire to counts of nonsynonymous mutations, which were determined by whole-exome sequencing of tumor tissue. Both alpha and beta chains were TCR-sequenced in samples taken at surgery, namely 220 tumor regions, 64 matched nontumor lung samples and a few dozen PBMC samples. Broader findings and caveats from the paper: Additional single-cell paired TCR alpha and beta sequencing was considered necessary to confirm, at a functional level, the hypothesis that regional TCRs recognize regional mutations. Ubiquitous expanded tumor TCRs were found in blood more often at tumor resection than at routine follow-up. Only around 15 patients were included in comparisons of baseline and follow-up blood repertoires.

Per the publication, the time point label means: blood at routine non-recurrence follow-up after resection. For TCR sequencing, whole RNA was extracted from tumor and nontumor lung tissue, or from cryopreserved PBMC samples, and no cell sorting was done. Only patients for whom sufficient RNA was available from at least two tumor regions were selected for TCR sequencing. The source is a male donor with early-stage non-small cell lung cancer. This chain is built from TRBV2 and TRBJ1-1, with the D gene call left open. This specimen was PBMCs, taken at follow-up. CDR3 loop: CASSDDGNTEAFF. The nucleotide sequence reads TGTGCCAGCAGTGATGACGGGAACACTGAAGCTTTCTTT.